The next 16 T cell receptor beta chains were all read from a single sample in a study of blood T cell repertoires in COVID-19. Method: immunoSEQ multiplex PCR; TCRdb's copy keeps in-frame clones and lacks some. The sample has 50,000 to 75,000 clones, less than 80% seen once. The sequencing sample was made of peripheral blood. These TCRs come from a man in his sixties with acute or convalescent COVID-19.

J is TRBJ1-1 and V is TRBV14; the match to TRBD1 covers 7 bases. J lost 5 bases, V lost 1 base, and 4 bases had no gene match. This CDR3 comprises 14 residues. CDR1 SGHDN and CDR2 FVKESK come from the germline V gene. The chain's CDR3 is CASSQVPGGTEAFF. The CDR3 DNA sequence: TGTGCCAGCAGCCAAGTTCCAGGGGGGACTGAAGCTTTCTTT.

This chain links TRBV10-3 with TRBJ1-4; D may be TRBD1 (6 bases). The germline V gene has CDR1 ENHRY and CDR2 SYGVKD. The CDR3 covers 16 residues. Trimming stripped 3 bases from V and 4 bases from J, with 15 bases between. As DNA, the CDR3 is TGTGCCATCAGTGACGGTGGGACAACTTTTAATGAAAAACTGTTTTTT. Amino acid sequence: CAISDGGTTFNEKLFF.

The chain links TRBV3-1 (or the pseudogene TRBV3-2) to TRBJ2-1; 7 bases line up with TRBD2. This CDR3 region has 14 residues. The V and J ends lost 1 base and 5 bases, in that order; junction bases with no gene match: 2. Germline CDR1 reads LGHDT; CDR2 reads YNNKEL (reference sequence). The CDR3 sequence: CASSQGLANNEQFF. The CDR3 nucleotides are TGTGCCAGCAGCCAAGGACTAGCTAACAATGAGCAGTTCTTC.

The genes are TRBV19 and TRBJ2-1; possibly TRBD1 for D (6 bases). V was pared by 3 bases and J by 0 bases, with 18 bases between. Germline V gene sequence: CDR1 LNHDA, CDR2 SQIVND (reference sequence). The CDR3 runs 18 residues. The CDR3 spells CASSIHAQGTNSYNEQFF. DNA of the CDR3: TGTGCCAGTAGTATCCACGCGCAGGGGACCAACTCCTACAATGAGCAGTTCTTC.

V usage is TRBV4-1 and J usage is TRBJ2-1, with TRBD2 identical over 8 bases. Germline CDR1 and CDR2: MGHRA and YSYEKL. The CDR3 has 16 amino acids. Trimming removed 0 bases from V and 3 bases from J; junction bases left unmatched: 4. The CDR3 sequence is CASSQEGGRRYNEQFF. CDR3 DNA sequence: TGCGCCAGCAGCCAAGAGGGCGGGAGGCGCTACAATGAGCAGTTCTTC.

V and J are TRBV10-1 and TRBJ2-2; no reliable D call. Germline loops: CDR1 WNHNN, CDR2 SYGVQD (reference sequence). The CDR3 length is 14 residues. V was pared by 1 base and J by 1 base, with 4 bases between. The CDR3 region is CASSELVNTGELFF. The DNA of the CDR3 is TGCGCCAGCAGTGAGTTAGTGAACACCGGGGAGCTGTTTTTT.

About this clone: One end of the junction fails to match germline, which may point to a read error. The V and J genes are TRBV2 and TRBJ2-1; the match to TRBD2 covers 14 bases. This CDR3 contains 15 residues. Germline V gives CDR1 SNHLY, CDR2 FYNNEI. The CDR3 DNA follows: TGTGCCAGCAGGACGGGGACTAGCGGGAGTAGTGAGGAGTTCTTC. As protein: CASRTGTSGSSEEFF.

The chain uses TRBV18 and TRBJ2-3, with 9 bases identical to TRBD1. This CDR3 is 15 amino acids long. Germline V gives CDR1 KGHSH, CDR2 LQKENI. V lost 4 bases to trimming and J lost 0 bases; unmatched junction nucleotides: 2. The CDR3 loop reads CASSLDRGSTDTQYF. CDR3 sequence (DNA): TGTGCCAGCTCACTAGACAGGGGGAGCACAGATACGCAGTATTTT.

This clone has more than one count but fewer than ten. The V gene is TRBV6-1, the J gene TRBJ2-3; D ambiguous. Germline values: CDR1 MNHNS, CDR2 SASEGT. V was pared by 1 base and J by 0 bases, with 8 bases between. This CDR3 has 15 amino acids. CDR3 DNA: TGTGCCAGCAGTGAAGAGGAGTCTAGCACAGATACGCAGTATTTT. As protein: CASSEEESSTDTQYF.

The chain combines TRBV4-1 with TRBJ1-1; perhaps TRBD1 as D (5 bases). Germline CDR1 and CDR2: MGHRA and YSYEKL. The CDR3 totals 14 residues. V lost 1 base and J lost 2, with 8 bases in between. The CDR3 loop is CASSQGQQNTEAFF. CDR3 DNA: TGCGCCAGCAGCCAAGGACAGCAAAACACTGAAGCTTTCTTT.

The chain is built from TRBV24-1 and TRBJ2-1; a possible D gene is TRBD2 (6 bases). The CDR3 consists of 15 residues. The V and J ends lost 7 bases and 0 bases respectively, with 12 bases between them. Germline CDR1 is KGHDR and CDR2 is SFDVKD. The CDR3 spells CATSRRGTSYNEQFF. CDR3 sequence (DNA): TGTGCCACCAGCAGACGCGGGACCTCCTACAATGAGCAGTTCTTC.

The CDR3 loop is CASSLSDRRDYEQYF. CDR3 DNA sequence: TGTGCCAGCAGCTTATCGGACAGGCGAGACTACGAGCAGTACTTC. The chain combines TRBV5-5 with TRBJ2-7; 7 bases are a match to TRBD1. V lost 2 bases, J lost 3 bases, and 8 bases stayed unmatched. This CDR3 region has 15 residues. Looked up from germline, CDR1 is SGHKS and CDR2 is YYEKEE (reference sequence).

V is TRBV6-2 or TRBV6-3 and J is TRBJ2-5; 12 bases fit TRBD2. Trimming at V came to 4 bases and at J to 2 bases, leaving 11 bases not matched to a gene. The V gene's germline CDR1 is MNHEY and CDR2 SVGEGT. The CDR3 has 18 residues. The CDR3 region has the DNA TGTGCCAGCAGTTTCCGGACTAGCGGGAAGATTAAACAAGAGACCCAGTACTTC. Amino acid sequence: CASSFRTSGKIKQETQYF.

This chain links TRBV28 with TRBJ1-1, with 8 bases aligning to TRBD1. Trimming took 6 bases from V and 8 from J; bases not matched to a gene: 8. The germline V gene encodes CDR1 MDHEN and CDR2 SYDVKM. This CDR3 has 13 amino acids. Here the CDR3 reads CASSDQWDREAFF. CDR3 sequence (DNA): TGTGCCAGCAGCGATCAATGGGACAGGGAAGCTTTCTTT. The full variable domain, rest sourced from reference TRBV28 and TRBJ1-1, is DVKVTQSSRYLVKRTGEKVFLECVQDMDHENMFWYRQDPGLGLRLIYFSYDVKMKEKGDIPEGYSVSREKKERFSLILESASTNQTSMYLCASSDQWDREAFFGQGTRLTVV.

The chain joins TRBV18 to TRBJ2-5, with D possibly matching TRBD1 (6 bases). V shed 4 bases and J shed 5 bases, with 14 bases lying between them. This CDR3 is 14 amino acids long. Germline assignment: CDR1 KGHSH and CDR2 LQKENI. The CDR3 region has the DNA TGTGCCAGCTCACGCGTACAGGGCGGCGAGACCCAGTACTTC. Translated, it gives CASSRVQGGETQYF.

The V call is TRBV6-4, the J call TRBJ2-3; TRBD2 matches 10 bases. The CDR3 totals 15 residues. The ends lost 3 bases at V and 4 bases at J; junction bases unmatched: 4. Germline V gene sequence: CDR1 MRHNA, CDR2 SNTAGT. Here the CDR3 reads CASSERAGGADTQYF. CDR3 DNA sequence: TGTGCCAGCAGTGAGAGAGCGGGAGGGGCAGATACGCAGTATTTT.